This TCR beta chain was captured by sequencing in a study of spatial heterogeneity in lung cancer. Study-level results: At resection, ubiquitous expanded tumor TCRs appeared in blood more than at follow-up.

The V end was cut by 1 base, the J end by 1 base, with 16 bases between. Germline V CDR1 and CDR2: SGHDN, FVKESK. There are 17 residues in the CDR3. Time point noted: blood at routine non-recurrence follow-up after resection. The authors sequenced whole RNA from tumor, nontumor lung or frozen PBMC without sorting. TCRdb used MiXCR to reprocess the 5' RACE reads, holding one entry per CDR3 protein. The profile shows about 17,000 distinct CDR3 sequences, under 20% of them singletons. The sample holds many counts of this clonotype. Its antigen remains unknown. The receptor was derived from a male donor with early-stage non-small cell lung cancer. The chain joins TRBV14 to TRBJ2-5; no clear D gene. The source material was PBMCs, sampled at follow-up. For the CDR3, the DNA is TGTGCCAGCAGCCAAGGGTATAGTGCGATAGCCCAAGAGACCCAGTACTTC. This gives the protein CASSQGYSAIAQETQYF.